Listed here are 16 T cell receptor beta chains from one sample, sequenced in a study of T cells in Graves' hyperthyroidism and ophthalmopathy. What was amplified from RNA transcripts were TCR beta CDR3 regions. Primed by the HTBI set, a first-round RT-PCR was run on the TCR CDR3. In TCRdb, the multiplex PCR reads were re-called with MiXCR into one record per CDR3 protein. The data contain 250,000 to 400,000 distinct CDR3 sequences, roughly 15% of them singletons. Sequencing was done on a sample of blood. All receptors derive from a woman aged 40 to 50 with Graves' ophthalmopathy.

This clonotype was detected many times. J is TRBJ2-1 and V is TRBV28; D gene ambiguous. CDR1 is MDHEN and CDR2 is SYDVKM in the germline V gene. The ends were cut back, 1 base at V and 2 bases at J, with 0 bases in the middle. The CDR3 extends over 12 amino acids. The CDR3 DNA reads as TGTGCCAGCAGTTTATCCTACAATGAGCAGTTCTTC. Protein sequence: CASSLSYNEQFF.

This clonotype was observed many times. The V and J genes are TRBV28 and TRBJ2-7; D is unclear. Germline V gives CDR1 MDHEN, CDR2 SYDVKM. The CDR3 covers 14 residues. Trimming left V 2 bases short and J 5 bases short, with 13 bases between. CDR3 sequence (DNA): TGTGCCAGCAGTTTACCCTCGGGTAGAAACGAGCAGTACTTC. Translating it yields CASSLPSGRNEQYF. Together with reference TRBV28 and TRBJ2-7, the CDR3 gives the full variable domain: DVKVTQSSRYLVKRTGEKVFLECVQDMDHENMFWYRQDPGLGLRLIYFSYDVKMKEKGDIPEGYSVSREKKERFSLILESASTNQTSMYLCASSLPSGRNEQYFGPGTRLTVT.

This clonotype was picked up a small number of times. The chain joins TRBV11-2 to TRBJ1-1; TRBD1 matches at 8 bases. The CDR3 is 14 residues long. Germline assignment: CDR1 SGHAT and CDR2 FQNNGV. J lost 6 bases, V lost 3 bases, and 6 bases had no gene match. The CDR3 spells CASSLVQGGPEAFF. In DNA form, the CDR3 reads TGTGCCAGCAGCTTGGTACAGGGGGGCCCTGAAGCTTTCTTT.

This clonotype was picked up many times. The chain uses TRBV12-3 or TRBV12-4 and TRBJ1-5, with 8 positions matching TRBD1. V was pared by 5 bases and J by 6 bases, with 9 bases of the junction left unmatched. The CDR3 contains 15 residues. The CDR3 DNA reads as TGTGCCAGCAGTAGAACGACAGGGGCGATTCAGCCCCAGCATTTT. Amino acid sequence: CASSRTTGAIQPQHF.

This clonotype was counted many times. This CDR3 reads CASRVLRQPQHF. The CDR3 nucleotides read TGTGCCAGCAGGGTCCTAAGGCAGCCCCAGCATTTT. The rearrangement links TRBV28 to TRBJ1-5; unclear D gene. Germline V gene lookup returns CDR1 MDHEN and CDR2 SYDVKM. Deletions cut 6 bases from V and 7 bases from J, with 10 bases between. The CDR3 has 12 amino acids.

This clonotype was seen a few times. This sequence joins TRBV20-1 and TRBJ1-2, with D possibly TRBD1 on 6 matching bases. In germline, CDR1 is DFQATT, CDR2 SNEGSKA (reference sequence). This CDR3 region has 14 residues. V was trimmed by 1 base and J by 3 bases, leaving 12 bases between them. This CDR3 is CSARGQAMHYGYTF. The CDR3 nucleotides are TGCAGTGCTAGAGGACAGGCGATGCACTATGGCTACACCTTC.

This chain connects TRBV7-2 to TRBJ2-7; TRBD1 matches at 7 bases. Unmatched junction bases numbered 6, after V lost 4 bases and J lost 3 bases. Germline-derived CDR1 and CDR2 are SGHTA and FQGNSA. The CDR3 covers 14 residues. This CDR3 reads CASSSRQGNYEQYF. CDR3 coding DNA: TGTGCCAGCAGCTCCAGACAGGGTAACTACGAGCAGTACTTC. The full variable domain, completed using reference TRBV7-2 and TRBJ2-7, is GAGVSQSPSNKVTEKGKDVELRCDPISGHTALYWYRQSLGQGLEFLIYFQGNSAPDKSGLPSDRFSAERTGGSVSTLTIQRTQQEDSAVYLCASSSRQGNYEQYFGPGTRLTVT.

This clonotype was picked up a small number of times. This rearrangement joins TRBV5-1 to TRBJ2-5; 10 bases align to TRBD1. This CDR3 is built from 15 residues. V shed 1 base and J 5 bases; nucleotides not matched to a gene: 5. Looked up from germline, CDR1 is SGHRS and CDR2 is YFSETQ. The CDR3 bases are TGCGCCAGCAGCTTGAAGGGACAGGGGAGTGAGACCCAGTACTTC. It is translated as CASSLKGQGSETQYF.

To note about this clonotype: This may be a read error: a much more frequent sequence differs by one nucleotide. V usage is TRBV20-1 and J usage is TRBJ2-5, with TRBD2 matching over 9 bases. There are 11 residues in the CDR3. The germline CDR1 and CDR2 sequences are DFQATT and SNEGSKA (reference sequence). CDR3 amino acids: CRGGRGGTQYF. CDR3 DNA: TGCAGGGGGGGGCGGGGGGGTACCCAGTACTTC.

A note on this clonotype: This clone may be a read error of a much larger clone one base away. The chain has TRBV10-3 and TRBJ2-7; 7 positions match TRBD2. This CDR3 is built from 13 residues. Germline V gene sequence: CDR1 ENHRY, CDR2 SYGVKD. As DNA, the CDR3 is TGTGGCATTAGAGACCGGGACTACTCCGAGCAGTACTTC. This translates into CGIRDRDYSEQYF.

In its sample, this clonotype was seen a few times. CDR3 bases: TGCAGTGCCGAAAAACTAGCGCGGAACACCGGGGAGCTGTTTTTT. Translated, it gives CSAEKLARNTGELFF. The gene calls are TRBV20-1 and TRBJ2-2; 7 nucleotides align to TRBD2. The junction had 8 bases not matched to a gene; V was cut back by 6 bases and J by 1 base. Germline V gene sequence: CDR1 DFQATT, CDR2 SNEGSKA (reference sequence). The CDR3 totals 15 residues.

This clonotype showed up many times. The DNA of the CDR3 is TGTGCCAGCAGCGTTACAAGGGTGGTTGGTAAACTGTTTTTT. Amino acid sequence: CASSVTRVVGKLFF. The chain links TRBV2 to TRBJ1-4; D ambiguous. CDR1 and CDR2 (germline): SNHLY, FYNNEI. This CDR3 has 14 residues. The V gene lost 6 bases and the J gene lost 11 bases, with 19 bases spanning the gap.

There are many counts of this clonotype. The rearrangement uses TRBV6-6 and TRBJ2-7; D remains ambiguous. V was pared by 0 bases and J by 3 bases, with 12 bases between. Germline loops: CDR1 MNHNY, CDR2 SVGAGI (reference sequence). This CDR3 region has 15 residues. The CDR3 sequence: CASSYSMSPGYEQYF. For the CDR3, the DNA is TGTGCCAGCAGTTACTCCATGAGTCCGGGCTACGAGCAGTACTTC.

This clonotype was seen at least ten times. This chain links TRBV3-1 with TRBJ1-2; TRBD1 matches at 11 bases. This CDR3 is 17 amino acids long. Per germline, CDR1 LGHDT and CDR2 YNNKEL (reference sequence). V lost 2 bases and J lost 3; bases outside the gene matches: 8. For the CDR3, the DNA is TGTGCCAGCAGCCAATGGACAGGGGGCGCGTTCGACTATGGCTACACCTTC. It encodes CASSQWTGGAFDYGYTF.

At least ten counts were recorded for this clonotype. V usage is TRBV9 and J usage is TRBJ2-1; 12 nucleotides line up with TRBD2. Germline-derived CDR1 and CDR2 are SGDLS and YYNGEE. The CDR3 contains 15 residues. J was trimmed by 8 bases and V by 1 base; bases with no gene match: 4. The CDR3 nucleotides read TGTGCCAGCAGCGTACCTAGCGGGGGGGGGCATGAGCAGTTCTTC. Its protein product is CASSVPSGGGHEQFF.

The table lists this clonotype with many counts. The CDR3 reads CASSLRKGSLSYEQYF. The CDR3 nucleotides read TGTGCCAGCAGTTTAAGAAAGGGGTCTCTCTCCTACGAGCAGTACTTC. The rearrangement joins TRBV12-3 or TRBV12-4 to TRBJ2-7; possibly TRBD1 for D (5 bases). The CDR3 extends over 16 amino acids. V lost 2 bases to trimming and J lost 0 bases, with 14 bases between them.